This entry lists 14 T cell receptor beta chains sequenced from one sample in a study of metastatic and nonmetastatic thyroid tumors. Patients were all untreated before their thyroid surgery. TCRdb re-called the PCR reads via MiXCR. The sample lists some 93,000 clones, over 9.5% seen once, with about 11% in the top ten. Sequencing input: blood. The receptors here all came from a female donor with papillary thyroid cancer or a benign thyroid nodule (not recorded which). Some clones in this sample may be carry-over from other donors' samples.

This clone came up many times. V is TRBV6-2 or TRBV6-3 and J is TRBJ2-7; TRBD1 or TRBD2 may be the D gene (5 bases each). The CDR3 is made up of 14 amino acids. Looked up from germline, CDR1 is MNHEY and CDR2 is SVGEGT. Deletions cut 3 bases from V and 3 bases from J, with 12 bases between. CDR3 nucleotide sequence: TGTGCCAGCAGTTATCAGGGAGCCAACTACGAGCAGTACTTC. Translated, it gives CASSYQGANYEQYF.

This clone has at least ten counts. The genes are TRBV28 and TRBJ2-7; maybe TRBD2 (5 bases). The CDR3 runs 16 residues. Trimming pared 1 base from V and 0 bases from J, leaving 13 bases between. CDR1 is MDHEN, CDR2 SYDVKM, per germline. CDR3 sequence: CASSLFGIRGSYEQYF. The CDR3 DNA reads as TGTGCCAGCAGTTTATTTGGGATTCGGGGCTCCTACGAGCAGTACTTC.

This clone has a count of ten or more. The chain carries TRBV6-2 or TRBV6-3 and TRBJ1-1; 7 bases match TRBD1. J lost 0 bases, V lost 6 bases, and 7 bases had no gene match. Germline CDR1 reads MNHEY; CDR2 reads SVGEGT. This CDR3 contains 15 residues. DNA for the CDR3: TGTGCCAGCAGGGGAGGGGGCTTATTGAACACTGAAGCTTTCTTT. Protein sequence: CASRGGGLLNTEAFF.

A note on this clone: One junction end does not reproduce the germline sequence, and a read error may be involved. The CDR3 nucleotides are TGTTCCAGCAGACTAGACATGTACACTGAAGCTTTCTTT. This codes for CSSRLDMYTEAFF. This chain links TRBV6-2 or TRBV6-3 with TRBJ1-1; D is unclear. Germline CDR1 and CDR2: MNHEY and SVGEGT. This CDR3 comprises 13 residues.

The sample holds many counts of this clone. This chain uses TRBV4-3 with TRBJ2-1; a weak D match, TRBD2 (6 bases). Trimming removed 4 bases at V and 8 bases at J, with 18 bases between. The CDR3 extends over 15 amino acids. Germline CDR1 LGHNA, CDR2 YSLEER. CDR3 residues: CASSRQRVGLHEQFF. The CDR3 DNA is TGCGCCAGCAGCCGCCAGCGGGTCGGGCTACATGAGCAGTTCTTC.

V gene TRBV5-4 combines with J gene TRBJ2-5, with D uncertain. Germline lookup yields CDR1 SGHNT and CDR2 YYREEE (reference sequence). This CDR3 spans 13 amino acids. V was shortened by 6 bases and J by 2 bases, with 11 bases between the two germline ends. CDR3 nucleotides: TGTGCCAGCACCTTTAGGACGCAAGAGACCCAGTACTTC. Translating gives CASTFRTQETQYF.

CDR3 protein: CSARDRRTSGRAAEQYF. The DNA for the CDR3 is TGCAGTGCTAGAGACAGACGGACTAGCGGGAGGGCCGCCGAGCAGTACTTC. The J gene is TRBJ2-7, the V gene TRBV20-1; the match to TRBD2 covers 15 bases. Germline V CDR1 and CDR2: DFQATT, SNEGSKA (reference sequence). J was trimmed by 6 bases and V by 0 bases; bases with no gene match: 9. The CDR3 is 17 residues long.

This clone was recorded at least ten times. This rearrangement joins TRBV20-1 to TRBJ2-7, with D possibly TRBD1 on 5 matching bases. V lost 0 bases, J lost 3 bases, and 12 bases lay in between. Germline V gene data show CDR1 as DFQATT and CDR2 as SNEGSKA (reference sequence). The CDR3 runs to 14 residues. The CDR3 DNA reads TGCAGTGCTAGAGAGGACACCCGTGGCTACGAGCAGTACTTC. This sequence encodes CSAREDTRGYEQYF.

This clone showed up many times. CDR3 in amino acids: CASRSRGVLQETQYF. The CDR3 region has the DNA TGCGCCAGCAGGTCAAGAGGCGTCCTACAAGAGACCCAGTACTTC. This sequence joins TRBV5-1 and TRBJ2-5; D not certain. This CDR3 contains 15 residues. V gave up 5 bases and J gave up 2 bases, with 16 bases separating them. Germline loops: CDR1 SGHRS, CDR2 YFSETQ. Together with reference TRBV5-1 and TRBJ2-5, the CDR3 gives the full variable domain: KAGVTQTPRYLIKTRGQQVTLSCSPISGHRSVSWYQQTPGQGLQFLFEYFSETQRNKGNFPGRFSGRQFSNSRSEMNVSTLELGDSALYLCASRSRGVLQETQYFGPGTRLLVL.

In this sample, this clone turned up many times. The chain combines TRBV6-5 with TRBJ2-3; TRBD1 might be the D (6 bases). The CDR3 length is 16 residues. V lost 2 bases to trimming and J lost 1 base, with 13 bases between them. CDR1 is MNHEY and CDR2 is SVGAGI in the germline V gene. The CDR3 bases are TGTGCCAGCAGTTACCTAGGCAGGGGAGGCACAGATACGCAGTATTTT. Translating it yields CASSYLGRGGTDTQYF.

This clone has at least ten counts. The chain links TRBV28 to TRBJ1-2; D remains unclear. In germline, CDR1 is MDHEN, CDR2 SYDVKM. Deletions cut 5 bases from V and 2 bases from J, with 12 bases between. The CDR3 loop spans 14 amino acids. The chain's CDR3 is CASSLMQKNYGYTF. The CDR3 nucleotides read TGTGCCAGCAGTCTAATGCAGAAAAACTATGGCTACACCTTC.

This clone was recorded at least ten times. The genes are TRBV28 and TRBJ2-3, with 8 bases fitting TRBD2. CDR1 and CDR2 from the germline V gene are MDHEN and SYDVKM. Trimming removed 5 bases from V and 6 bases from J; junction bases left unmatched: 7. This CDR3 has 14 residues. The DNA of the CDR3 is TGTGCCAGCAGTGTCTCGGGGGGGGGTGATACGCAGTATTTT. It translates to CASSVSGGGDTQYF.

This clone was recorded at least ten times. J is TRBJ1-1 and V is TRBV7-9; D is uncertain. The V end was cut by 2 bases, the J end by 6 bases, with 16 bases between. Germline loops: CDR1 SEHNR, CDR2 FQNEAQ (reference sequence). CDR3 length equals 15 residues. CDR3 sequence reads: CASSLLRSGSSEAFF. The CDR3 DNA sequence: TGTGCCAGCAGCTTATTAAGGTCCGGGTCGTCTGAAGCTTTCTTT. The whole variable domain, remainder taken from reference TRBV7-9 and TRBJ1-1, is DTGVSQNPRHKITKRGQNVTFRCDPISEHNRLYWYRQTLGQGPEFLTYFQNEAQLEKSRLLSDRFSAERPKGSFSTLEIQRTEQGDSAMYLCASSLLRSGSSEAFFGQGTRLTVV.

This clone appeared many times. The germline gene is not matched at one end of the junction; a read error may be the cause. J is TRBJ2-1 and V is TRBV6-1; 11 bases agree with TRBD2. Germline V gene lookup returns CDR1 MNHNS and CDR2 SASEGT. The CDR3 is 15 amino acids. CDR3 nucleotide sequence: TGTGCCAGCAGTGAAGCGGATACTAGCGGGGGAGCTCGACACTTC. Its protein is CASSEADTSGGARHF.